The rows below give T cell receptor beta chains drawn from one sample of a study of cytomegalovirus exposure and HLA in healthy donors. The protocol was immunoSEQ multiplex PCR, while the TCRdb copy is restricted to in-frame clones and leaves out a portion. The sample lists fewer than 200,000 clones, roughly 80% occurring once. The sequencing sample was made of PBMCs. These receptors were taken from a human donor in good health. Each CDR3 is given with its conserved first and last residue. Fields, in order: D gene, J gene, clone size, V gene, CDR3 DNA, CDR3 protein. The D gene is left open where the match is weak. Clone size is not always given. Where it is, it says once, few, many or a class for expanded clones.

TRBD1 | TRBJ1-2 | - | TRBV2 | TGTGCCAGCACAAATACCTCACAGGGGGCGTGGGGCTACACCTTC | CASTNTSQGAWGYTF
TRBD1 | TRBJ2-2 | - | TRBV5-1 | TGCGCCAGCAGCTGGGGACAGGTGAACACCGGGGAGCTGTTTTTT | CASSWGQVNTGELFF
- | TRBJ2-7 | - | TRBV29-1 | TGCAGCGTCTCTGACAGGATGAGCTCCTACGAGCAGTACTTC | CSVSDRMSSYEQYF
- | TRBJ1-1 | - | TRBV9 | TGTGCCAGCAGCAGACACGCTATGAACACTGAAGCTTTCTTT | CASSRHAMNTEAFF
TRBD1 | TRBJ1-6 | - | TRBV4-3 | TGCGCCAGCAGCCAAGAGGGACAGTATAATTCACCCCTCCACTTT | CASSQEGQYNSPLHF
- | TRBJ1-2 | - | TRBV2 | TGTGCCAGCAGTGGATCGTTTGGGGGGGCGAAGGGCTACACCTTC | CASSGSFGGAKGYTF
TRBD2 | TRBJ2-5 | - | TRBV9 | TGTGCCAGCAGCTCCGAGGGGACTAGCGGTTTACAAGAGACCCAGTACTTC | CASSSEGTSGLQETQYF
- | TRBJ1-1 | - | TRBV6-5 | TGTGCCAGCAGTTCGGAGGGATGGCTGAGGACTGAAGCTTTCTTT | CASSSEGWLRTEAFF
- | TRBJ2-5 | - | TRBV18 | TGTGCCAGCTCGACGGGAATCGGAGAGACCCAGTACTTC | CASSTGIGETQYF
- | TRBJ2-2 | once | TRBV7-2 | TGTGCCAGCAGCTTAGTGGGCAGAACCGGGGAGCTGTTTTTT | CASSLVGRTGELFF
TRBD1 | TRBJ2-5 | - | TRBV25-1 | TGTGCCAGCAGCTTAATACAGGGACAGCAAGAGACCCAGTACTTC | CASSLIQGQQETQYF
TRBD2 | TRBJ2-1 | - | TRBV5-4 | TGTGCCAGCAGCTTGGATGCGGGGGGGCAGTTCTTC | CASSLDAGGQFF
TRBD2 | TRBJ2-5 | - | TRBV11-2 | TGTGCCAGCAGCTGGGGGGGGTCAATCAAACAGACCCAGTACTTC | CASSWGGSIKQTQYF
- | TRBJ1-4 | - | TRBV29-1 | TGCAGCGTTCAACCTTATACCGGGGAGCGTGAAGTAAAACTGTTTTTT | CSVQPYTGEREVKLFF
TRBD2 | TRBJ2-5 | - | TRBV4-3 | TGCGCCAGCAGCCATGTCCTAGCGGGGGCTGAGGAGACCCAGTACTTC | CASSHVLAGAEETQYF
- | TRBJ1-4 | - | TRBV5-1 | TGCGCCAGCAGCTTGGGTCTGCGGTCTGCAACTAATGAAAAACTGTTTTTT | CASSLGLRSATNEKLFF
- | TRBJ2-5 | - | TRBV20-1 | TGCAGTGCTGAACACAGTGAGACCCAGTACTTC | CSAEHSETQYF
- | TRBJ2-7 | - | TRBV7-2 | TGTGCCAGCAGCTTGACAACCGGATCCTACGAGCAGTACTTC | CASSLTTGSYEQYF
TRBD2 | TRBJ2-2 | - | TRBV5-4 | TGTGCCAGCAGCCCACGGGGGGGGGCCTATCCCGGGGAGCTGTTTTTT | CASSPRGGAYPGELFF
TRBD2 | TRBJ2-3 | - | TRBV6-1 | TGTGCCAGCAGCGGACTAGCGGGGGATACGCAGTATTTT | CASSGLAGDTQYF
- | TRBJ2-3 | few | TRBV7-2 | TGTGCCAGCAGCTTAGCGGGGGGAGGTGCAGATACGCAGTATTTT | CASSLAGGGADTQYF
- | TRBJ2-3 | - | TRBV9 | TGTGCCAGCAGCGTCGCGCAGGGTGTGGATACGCAGTATTTT | CASSVAQGVDTQYF
- | TRBJ2-4 | - | TRBV6-6 | TGTGCCAGCAGTGCACAGATTCGCATTCAGTACTTC | CASSAQIRIQYF
- | TRBJ1-1 | once | TRBV6-5 | TGTGCCGTTGGGGCGGGGGGCGTCACTGAAGCTTTCTTT | CAVGAGGVTEAFF
TRBD2 | TRBJ2-3 | few | TRBV27 | TGTGCCAGCAGTCAAACTAGCGGGGCCCCCCGGGGTACGCAGTATTTT | CASSQTSGAPRGTQYF
- | TRBJ2-3 | - | TRBV29-1 | TGCAGCGCTGACCTCCTCCCGGATACGCAGTATTTT | CSADLLPDTQYF
TRBD1 | TRBJ1-2 | few | TRBV19 | TGTGCCAGTAGTGCCGGGACAGGGGGCAGTTATGGCTACACCTTC | CASSAGTGGSYGYTF
- | TRBJ2-1 | - | TRBV27 | TGTGCCAGCAGTTTATCTGGCAGGGGTAATGAGCAGTTCTTC | CASSLSGRGNEQFF
- | TRBJ2-5 | few | TRBV5-4 | TGTGCCAGCAGCTTTTTCACAGGAGCCCAAGAGACCCAGTACTTC | CASSFFTGAQETQYF
TRBD1 | TRBJ1-1 | few | TRBV4-3 | TGCGCCAGCAGCCAAGGGACAGGGTCCCCTATGAACACTGAAGCTTTCTTT | CASSQGTGSPMNTEAFF
- | TRBJ2-3 | few | TRBV4-3 | TGCGCCAGCGCCCAACAGCTCACAGATACGCAGTATTTT | CASAQQLTDTQYF
TRBD2 | TRBJ2-5 | - | TRBV10-2 | TGCGCCAGCAGTGGGACTAGCGGGGTTCACGAGACCCAGTACTTC | CASSGTSGVHETQYF
TRBD1 | TRBJ1-1 | - | TRBV5-1 | TGCGCCAGCAGCCCACAGGGGGGCGGGTCTGAAGCTTTCTTT | CASSPQGGGSEAFF
TRBD2 | TRBJ2-7 | - | TRBV4-1 | TGCGCCAGCAGACCCGGACTAGCCTCCTACGAGCAGTACTTC | CASRPGLASYEQYF
- | TRBJ1-2 | once | TRBV11-2 | TGTGCCAGCAGCTTAGACAGGGTTGGGAATGGCTACACCTTC | CASSLDRVGNGYTF
- | TRBJ2-3 | - | TRBV9 | TGTGCCAGCAGCGTCGGGGGTCCAGATACGCAGTATTTT | CASSVGGPDTQYF
TRBD1 | TRBJ2-5 | - | TRBV29-1 | TGCAGCGTCGTTGACAGGGGGAGGGGGGAGACCCAGTACTTC | CSVVDRGRGETQYF
TRBD1 | TRBJ2-7 | - | TRBV2 | TGTGCCAGCAGTGGGGACAGGTACGAGCAGTACTTC | CASSGDRYEQYF
- | TRBJ1-1 | - | TRBV7-2 | TGTGCCAGCAGCCCTGGGCAGAAGAACACTGAAGCTTTCTTT | CASSPGQKNTEAFF
- | TRBJ2-7 | - | TRBV4-1 | TGCGCCAGCAGCCAGCAGACAGGCTCCTACGAGCAGTACTTC | CASSQQTGSYEQYF
TRBD1 | TRBJ1-1 | - | TRBV6-6 | TGTGCCAGCAGTTACTCTAAGTGGGACAGAAACACTGAAGCTTTCTTT | CASSYSKWDRNTEAFF
TRBD1 | TRBJ2-7 | - | TRBV11-1 | TGTGCCAGCAGCTCGGACAGGGACGAGCAGTACTTC | CASSSDRDEQYF
- | TRBJ2-7 | - | TRBV7-2 | TGTGCCAGCAGCTCATCCTCCTACGAGCAGTACTTC | CASSSSSYEQYF
TRBD1 | TRBJ1-5 | few | TRBV15 | TGTGCCACCAGCAGGGAAAGACAGGGGAATCAGCCCCAGCATTTT | CATSRERQGNQPQHF
TRBD1 | TRBJ1-5 | - | TRBV18 | TGTGCCAGCTCACCGGGACAGGGCGGCAATCAGCCCCAGCATTTT | CASSPGQGGNQPQHF
- | TRBJ2-5 | - | TRBV15 | TGTGCCACCAGCAGAGAGAGGCGGTCCGGAGAGACCCAGTACTTC | CATSRERRSGETQYF